The 19 T cell receptor beta chains below all came from one sample that was sequenced in a study of cytomegalovirus exposure and HLA in healthy donors. Profiled with immunoSEQ multiplex PCR; TCRdb holds only in-frame clones, not every one. Of more than 55,000 clones in the sample, more than 80% were seen once. What was sequenced was PBMCs. The receptors were sampled from a man between 18 and 29 years old in good health and CMV-seronegative.

The rearrangement joins TRBV21-1 to TRBJ1-1. TRBV21-1 is given as a pseudogene. The CDR3 loop spans 15 amino acids. Here the CDR3 DNA reads TGTGCCAGCAGCAAAGCGAGGGTCTGGAACACTGAAGCTTTCTTT. This gives the protein CASSKARVWNTEAFF.

The chain uses TRBV7-6 and TRBJ2-5, with 8 bases lining up with TRBD2. Germline-derived CDR1 and CDR2 are SGHVS and FNYEAQ. The CDR3 consists of 14 residues. V gave up 8 bases and J gave up 5 bases; unmatched junction bases: 10. In DNA form, the CDR3 reads TGTGCCAGCTCGGGTAGCGGGATGGGGGAGACCCAGTACTTC. The encoded protein is CASSGSGMGETQYF.

The rearrangement uses TRBV2 and TRBJ2-4, with D perhaps matching TRBD1 (7 bases). CDR1 is SNHLY, CDR2 FYNNEI, per germline. The CDR3 extends over 17 amino acids. V dropped 2 bases and J dropped 0 bases, with 14 bases sitting between them. The CDR3 nucleotides read TGTGCCAGCAGTGAACGTCAGGGGGGCCTAGCCAAAAACATTCAGTACTTC. Its translation: CASSERQGGLAKNIQYF.

V usage is TRBV28 and J usage is TRBJ2-1, with D perhaps matching TRBD2 (5 bases). In germline, CDR1 is MDHEN, CDR2 SYDVKM. V lost 5 bases, J lost 0 bases, and 14 bases lay in between. CDR3 length: 16 amino acids. The CDR3 is CASSTLARSSYNEQFF. CDR3 sequence (DNA): TGTGCCAGCAGTACCTTAGCGAGAAGCTCCTACAATGAGCAGTTCTTC.

V usage is TRBV6-6 and J usage is TRBJ2-2; 11 bases are shared with TRBD2. The V segment lost 5 bases and the J segment 2 bases; nucleotides outside the gene matches: 4. The CDR3 spans 16 residues. Germline V gives CDR1 MNHNY, CDR2 SVGAGI (reference sequence). CDR3 in amino acids: CASSARLAGNTGELFF. DNA for the CDR3: TGTGCCAGCAGTGCCCGACTAGCGGGAAACACCGGGGAGCTGTTTTTT.

Here the CDR3 reads CASSFQGEDTQYF. In DNA, the CDR3 is TGTGCCAGCAGCTTCCAGGGGGAAGATACGCAGTATTTT. This chain connects TRBV5-4 to TRBJ2-3; 7 nucleotides line up with TRBD1. Unmatched junction bases numbered 2, after V lost 2 bases and J lost 5 bases. The CDR3 length is 13 residues. The germline V gene encodes CDR1 SGHNT and CDR2 YYREEE (reference sequence). Full variable domain (outside the CDR3, taken from reference TRBV5-4 and TRBJ2-3): ETGVTQSPTHLIKTRGQQVTLRCSSQSGHNTVSWYQQALGQGPQFIFQYYREEENGRGNFPPRFSGLQFPNYSSELNVNALELDDSALYLCASSFQGEDTQYFGPGTRLTVL.

J is TRBJ2-7 and V is TRBV6-5; 10 bases are a match to TRBD2. From germline, CDR1 is MNHEY and CDR2 SVGAGI. The trim removed 2 bases at V and 4 bases at J, leaving 2 bases unmatched. The CDR3 is 14 amino acids. The CDR3 DNA follows: TGTGCCAGCAGTTACCGGACTAGCGGATACGAGCAGTACTTC. Residues: CASSYRTSGYEQYF.

In this sample, this clone turned up once. CDR3 DNA sequence: TGCAGCGCCCGCATCGGCGGAAGCTCCTACAATGAGCAGTTCTTC. Amino acids: CSARIGGSSYNEQFF. The chain links TRBV29-1 to TRBJ2-1; no firm D call. The CDR3 runs 15 residues. CDR1 and CDR2 (germline): SQVTM, ANQGSEA. Trimming cost V 7 bases and J 0 bases, with 16 bases left between them.

The chain uses TRBV2 and TRBJ1-2; D perhaps matches TRBD1 (6 bases). The ends were cut back, 0 bases at V and 7 bases at J, with 15 bases in the middle. This CDR3 has 15 residues. The germline CDR1 and CDR2 sequences are SNHLY and FYNNEI. CDR3 in DNA: TGTGCCAGCAGTGAAGCGCTTCGGGGGGCGCCTGGCTACACCTTC. This encodes CASSEALRGAPGYTF.

The chain links TRBV5-1 to TRBJ2-7; 11 bases match TRBD1. CDR3 size: 15 residues. CDR1 and CDR2 (germline): SGHRS, YFSETQ. Unmatched junction bases numbered 6, after V lost 4 bases and J lost 3 bases. In DNA, the CDR3 is TGCGCCAGCAGCCAGTTAGGGACAGGGGGCTACGAGCAGTACTTC. As protein: CASSQLGTGGYEQYF.

V usage is TRBV29-1 and J usage is TRBJ2-7; 11 bases are a match to TRBD2. With V trimmed by 4 bases and J by 3 bases, 2 bases remained unmatched. Germline V gene data show CDR1 as SQVTM and CDR2 as ANQGSEA. This CDR3 spans 13 amino acids. CDR3 coding DNA: TGCAGCGTTGGGGGACTAGCGGACTACGAGCAGTACTTC. This encodes CSVGGLADYEQYF.

This chain joins TRBV5-1 and TRBJ2-3; 9 bases align to TRBD1. The CDR3 extends over 15 amino acids. Germline V gene lookup returns CDR1 SGHRS and CDR2 YFSETQ. With V trimmed by 5 bases and J by 2 bases, 6 bases remained unmatched. The CDR3 coding sequence is TGCGCCAGCAGAACCGGGACAGGGACCACAGATACGCAGTATTTT. Translating gives CASRTGTGTTDTQYF.

This clone appeared once. This chain uses TRBV10-2 with TRBJ2-7; TRBD2 matches at 13 bases. This CDR3 has 15 residues. Germline V gene sequence: CDR1 WSHSY, CDR2 SAAADI. J lost 7 bases, V lost 4 bases, and 7 bases had no gene match. The CDR3 is CASSVRLAGGEEQYF. The CDR3 nucleotides are TGCGCCAGCAGTGTTCGACTAGCGGGAGGAGAGGAGCAGTACTTC.

The chain joins TRBV19 to TRBJ1-2, with TRBD1 identical over 10 bases. The CDR3 covers 13 residues. Germline CDR1 is LNHDA and CDR2 is SQIVND (reference sequence). After removal of 6 bases from V and 8 bases from J, the junction contained 6 bases not matched to a gene. The CDR3 protein is CASRTGTGDGYTF. In DNA form, the CDR3 reads TGTGCCAGTAGGACCGGGACAGGGGACGGCTACACCTTC.

J is TRBJ2-1 and V is TRBV6-4, with D possibly matching TRBD2 (6 bases). CDR3 length: 14 amino acids. Germline CDR1 MRHNA, CDR2 SNTAGT. Trimming removed 7 bases from V and 7 bases from J, with 17 bases in between. The CDR3 DNA is TGTGCCAGCAAGGCGGGAACCGAGTTTAATGAGCAGTTCTTC. Its protein product is CASKAGTEFNEQFF.

The chain uses TRBV6-1 and TRBJ2-6, with 7 nucleotides matching TRBD1. Trimming cost V 10 bases and J 0 bases; bases outside gene matches: 6. Germline assignment: CDR1 MNHNS and CDR2 SASEGT. This CDR3 has 15 amino acids. The chain's CDR3 is CATRTGGSGANVLTF. CDR3 coding DNA: TGTGCCACACGGACAGGCGGCTCTGGGGCCAACGTCCTGACTTTC.

This chain connects TRBV18 to TRBJ2-7; D possibly corresponds to TRBD2 (7 bases). Per germline, CDR1 KGHSH and CDR2 LQKENI. Trimming shortened V by 2 bases and J by 5 bases, and 10 bases separated the two germline ends. The CDR3 length is 13 residues. CDR3 region: CASSPKGGHEQYF. The CDR3 nucleotides are TGTGCCAGCTCACCAAAGGGGGGGCACGAGCAGTACTTC.

V is TRBV2 and J is TRBJ2-3; D is perhaps TRBD2 (6 bases). Trimming removed 8 bases at V and 6 bases at J, with 9 bases between. This CDR3 contains 11 residues. Germline V gene sequence: CDR1 SNHLY, CDR2 FYNNEI. The CDR3 here is CASGEADTQYF. DNA for the CDR3: TGTGCCAGCGGGGAGGCGGATACGCAGTATTTT.

Here the CDR3 reads CASRTGPVSGNTIYF. CDR3 DNA sequence: TGCGCCAGCAGAACAGGGCCTGTCTCTGGAAACACCATATATTTT. The rearrangement uses TRBV5-1 and TRBJ1-3; TRBD1 might be the D (6 bases). The V gene's germline CDR1 is SGHRS and CDR2 YFSETQ. This CDR3 is 15 amino acids long. The V end was cut by 5 bases, the J end by 0 bases, with 12 bases between.